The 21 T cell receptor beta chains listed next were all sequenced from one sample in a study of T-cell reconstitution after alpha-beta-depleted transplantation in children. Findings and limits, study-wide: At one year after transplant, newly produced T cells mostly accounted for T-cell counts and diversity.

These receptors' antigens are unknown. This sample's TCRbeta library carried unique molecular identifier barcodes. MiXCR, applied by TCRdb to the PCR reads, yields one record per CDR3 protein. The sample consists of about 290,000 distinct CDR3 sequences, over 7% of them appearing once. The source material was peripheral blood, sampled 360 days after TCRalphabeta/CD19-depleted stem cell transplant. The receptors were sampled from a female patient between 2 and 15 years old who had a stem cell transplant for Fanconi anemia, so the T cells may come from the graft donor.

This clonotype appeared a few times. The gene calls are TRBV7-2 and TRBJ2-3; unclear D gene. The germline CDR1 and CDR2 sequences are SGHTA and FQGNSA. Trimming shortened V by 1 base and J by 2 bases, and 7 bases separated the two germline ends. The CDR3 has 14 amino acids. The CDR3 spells CASSLDVATDTQYF. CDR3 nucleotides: TGTGCCAGCAGCTTAGACGTAGCCACAGATACGCAGTATTTT.

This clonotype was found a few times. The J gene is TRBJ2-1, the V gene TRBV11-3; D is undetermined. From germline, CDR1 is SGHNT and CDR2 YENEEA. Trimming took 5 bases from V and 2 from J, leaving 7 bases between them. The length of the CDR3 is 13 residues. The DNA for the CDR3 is TGTGCCAGCAGCCCCAGCCCCTACAATGAGCAGTTCTTC. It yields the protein CASSPSPYNEQFF. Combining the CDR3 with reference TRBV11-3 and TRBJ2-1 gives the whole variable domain EAGVVQSPRYKIIEKKQPVAFWCNPISGHNTLYWYLQNLGQGPELLIRYENEEAVDDSQLPKDRFSAERLKGVDSTLKIQPAELGDSAVYLCASSPSPYNEQFFGPGTRLTVL.

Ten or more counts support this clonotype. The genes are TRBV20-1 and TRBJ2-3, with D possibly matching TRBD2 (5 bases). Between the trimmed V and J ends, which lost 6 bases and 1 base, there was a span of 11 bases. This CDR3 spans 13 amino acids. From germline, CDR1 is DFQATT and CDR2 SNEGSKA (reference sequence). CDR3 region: CSARLIRTDTQYF. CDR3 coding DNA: TGCAGTGCCCGACTAATTCGCACAGATACGCAGTATTTT.

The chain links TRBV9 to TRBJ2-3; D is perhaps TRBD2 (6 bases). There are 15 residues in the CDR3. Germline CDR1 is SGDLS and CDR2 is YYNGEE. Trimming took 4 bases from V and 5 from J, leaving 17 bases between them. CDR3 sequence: CASSPPPGLKDTQYF. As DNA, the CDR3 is TGTGCCAGCAGCCCACCCCCGGGACTCAAAGATACGCAGTATTTT.

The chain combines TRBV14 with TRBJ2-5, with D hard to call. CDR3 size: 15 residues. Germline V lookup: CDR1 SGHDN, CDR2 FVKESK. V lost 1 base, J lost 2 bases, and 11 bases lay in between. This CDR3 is CASSQVRSSQETQYF. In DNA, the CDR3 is TGTGCCAGCAGCCAAGTCCGGTCATCTCAAGAGACCCAGTACTTC.

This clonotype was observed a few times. CDR3: CASSNQLASNEQFF. The CDR3 nucleotides read TGTGCCAGCAGCAACCAACTAGCGAGCAATGAGCAGTTCTTC. The chain uses TRBV6-1 and TRBJ2-1; 7 bases are a match to TRBD2. V trimming: 6 bases; J trimming: 6 bases; junction bases outside the gene matches: 8. This CDR3 spans 14 amino acids. Germline values: CDR1 MNHNS, CDR2 SASEGT.

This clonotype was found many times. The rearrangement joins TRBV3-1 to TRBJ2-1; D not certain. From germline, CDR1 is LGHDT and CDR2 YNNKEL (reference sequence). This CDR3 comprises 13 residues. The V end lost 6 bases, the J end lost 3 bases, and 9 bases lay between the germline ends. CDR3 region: CASRALYYNEQFF. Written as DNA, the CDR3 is TGTGCCAGCAGGGCCCTTTACTACAATGAGCAGTTCTTC.

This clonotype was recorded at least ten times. The CDR3 protein is CASSVGKSYNSPLHF. In DNA, the CDR3 is TGCGCCAGCAGCGTAGGGAAGTCCTATAATTCACCCCTCCACTTT. This chain links TRBV5-1 with TRBJ1-6; D is unclear. Trimming cost V 4 bases and J 1 base, with 9 bases left between them. Per germline, CDR1 SGHRS and CDR2 YFSETQ. CDR3 length equals 15 residues.

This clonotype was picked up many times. The DNA for the CDR3 is TGTGCCATCAGTGAGTCAGACACTGTCCTTCAGTACTTC. Translated, it gives CAISESDTVLQYF. V and J are TRBV10-3 and TRBJ2-4; D gene unclear. CDR1 is ENHRY, CDR2 SYGVKD, per germline. Trimming took 0 bases from V and 11 from J, leaving 11 bases between them. The CDR3 is 13 amino acids.

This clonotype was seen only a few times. CDR3 loop: CASSFGQAMNTEAFF. Here the CDR3 DNA reads TGTGCCAGCAGCTTTGGACAGGCCATGAACACTGAAGCTTTCTTT. This chain links TRBV6-2 or TRBV6-3 with TRBJ1-1, with TRBD1 identical over 7 bases. The CDR3 consists of 15 residues. Germline V gene sequence: CDR1 MNHEY, CDR2 SVGEGT. Trimming took 6 bases from V and 0 from J; bases not matched to a gene: 7.

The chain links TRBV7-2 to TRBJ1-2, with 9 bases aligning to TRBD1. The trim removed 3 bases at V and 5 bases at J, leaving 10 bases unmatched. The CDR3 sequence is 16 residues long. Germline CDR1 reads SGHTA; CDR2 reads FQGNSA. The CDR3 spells CASSLTYRQGGYGYTF. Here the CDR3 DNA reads TGTGCCAGCAGCTTGACCTACCGACAGGGGGGTTATGGCTACACCTTC.

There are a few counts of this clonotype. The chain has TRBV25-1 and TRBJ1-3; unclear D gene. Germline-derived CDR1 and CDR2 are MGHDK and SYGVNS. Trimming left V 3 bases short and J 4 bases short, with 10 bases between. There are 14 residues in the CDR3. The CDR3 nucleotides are TGTGCCAGCAGTGAGCCCGCCGAAGGAAACACCATATATTTT. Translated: CASSEPAEGNTIYF.

The CDR3 protein is CASSTGGPAHETQYF. The CDR3 DNA sequence: TGCGCCAGCAGCACAGGGGGGCCCGCACACGAGACCCAGTACTTC. The chain uses TRBV5-1 and TRBJ2-5; TRBD1 aligns across 8 bases. J gave up 5 bases and V 4 bases, and 10 bases lay outside the gene matches. The CDR3 is 15 residues long. Germline V gene sequence: CDR1 SGHRS, CDR2 YFSETQ.

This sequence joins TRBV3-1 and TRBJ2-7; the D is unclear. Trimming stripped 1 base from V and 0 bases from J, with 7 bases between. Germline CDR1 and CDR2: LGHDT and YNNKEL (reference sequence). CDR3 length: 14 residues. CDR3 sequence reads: CASSQVWSSYEQYF. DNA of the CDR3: TGTGCCAGCAGCCAAGTTTGGAGCTCCTACGAGCAGTACTTC.

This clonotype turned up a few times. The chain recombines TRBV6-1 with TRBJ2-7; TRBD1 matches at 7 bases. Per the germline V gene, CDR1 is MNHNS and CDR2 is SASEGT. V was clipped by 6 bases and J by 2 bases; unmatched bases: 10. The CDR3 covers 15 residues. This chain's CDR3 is CASRPDRARTYEQYV. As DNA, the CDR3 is TGTGCCAGCAGACCAGACAGGGCCCGGACCTACGAGCAGTACGTC.

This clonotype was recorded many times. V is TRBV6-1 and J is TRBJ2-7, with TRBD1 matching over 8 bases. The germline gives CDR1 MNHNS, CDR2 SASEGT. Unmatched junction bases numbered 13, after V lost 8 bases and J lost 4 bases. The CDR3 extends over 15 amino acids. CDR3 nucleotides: TGTGCCAGCTCCCTCGACAGGGGACCGATTTACGAGCAGTACGTC. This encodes CASSLDRGPIYEQYV.

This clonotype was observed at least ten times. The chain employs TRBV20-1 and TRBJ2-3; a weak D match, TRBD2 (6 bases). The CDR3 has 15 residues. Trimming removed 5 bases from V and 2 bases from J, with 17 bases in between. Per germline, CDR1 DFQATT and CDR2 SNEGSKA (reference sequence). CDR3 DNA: TGCAGTGCTGGGACCCGGGACTCGTACACAGATACGCAGTATTTT. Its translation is CSAGTRDSYTDTQYF.

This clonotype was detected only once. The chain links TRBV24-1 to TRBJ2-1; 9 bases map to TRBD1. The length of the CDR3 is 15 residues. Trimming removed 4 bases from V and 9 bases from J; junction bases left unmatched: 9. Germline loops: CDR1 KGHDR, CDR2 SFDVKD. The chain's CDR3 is CATSDLTGGTAEQFF. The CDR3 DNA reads TGTGCCACCAGTGACTTGACAGGGGGAACGGCTGAGCAGTTCTTC.

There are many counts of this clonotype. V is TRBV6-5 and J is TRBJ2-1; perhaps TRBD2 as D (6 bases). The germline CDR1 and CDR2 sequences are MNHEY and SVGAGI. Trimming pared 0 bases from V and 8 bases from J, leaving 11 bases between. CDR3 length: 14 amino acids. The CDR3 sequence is CASSYSKTSHEQFF. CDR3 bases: TGTGCCAGCAGTTACTCGAAGACTAGTCATGAGCAGTTCTTC.

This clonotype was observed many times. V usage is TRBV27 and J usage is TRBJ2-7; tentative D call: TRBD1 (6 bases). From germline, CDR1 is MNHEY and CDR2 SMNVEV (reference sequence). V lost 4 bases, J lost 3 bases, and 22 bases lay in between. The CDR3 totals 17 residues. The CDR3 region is CASSSSLTGISYYEQYF. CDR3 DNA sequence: TGTGCCAGCAGTTCCTCCTTAACAGGGATCTCTTACTACGAGCAGTACTTC.

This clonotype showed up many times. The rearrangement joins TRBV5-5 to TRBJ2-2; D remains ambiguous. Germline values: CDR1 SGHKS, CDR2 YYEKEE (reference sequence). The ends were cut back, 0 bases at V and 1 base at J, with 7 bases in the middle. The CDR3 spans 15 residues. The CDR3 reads CASSLEVWNTGELFF. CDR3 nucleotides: TGTGCCAGCAGCTTGGAGGTCTGGAACACCGGGGAGCTGTTTTTT. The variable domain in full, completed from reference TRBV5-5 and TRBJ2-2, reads DAGVTQSPTHLIKTRGQQVTLRCSPISGHKSVSWYQQVLGQGPQFIFQYYEKEERGRGNFPDRFSARQFPNYSSELNVNALLLGDSALYLCASSLEVWNTGELFFGEGSRLTVL.